One and the same sample provided the 20 T cell receptor beta chains below, sequenced in a study of blood T cell repertoires in COVID-19. Produced via immunoSEQ multiplex PCR; TCRdb's table is partial and in-frame only. The data contain under 300,000 clones, 75% to 90% of them singletons. Sequenced: PBMCs or T cells enriched from blood (not recorded which). These TCRs come from a woman between 40 and 55 years old who had recovered from COVID-19.

The V and J genes are TRBV9 and TRBJ1-2; 7 bases agree with TRBD1. Per the germline V gene, CDR1 is SGDLS and CDR2 is YYNGEE. The V segment lost 0 bases and the J segment 7 bases; nucleotides outside the gene matches: 9. The CDR3 covers 15 residues. CDR3 DNA sequence: TGTGCCAGCAGCGTAGGTGGAGGGGGCGAGGGTGGCTACACCTTC. Protein: CASSVGGGGEGGYTF.

The genes are TRBV5-6 and TRBJ2-7, with a weak D call TRBD1 (5 bases). The CDR3 contains 13 residues. The germline V gene encodes CDR1 SGHDT and CDR2 YYEEEE. Trimming took off 4 bases at V and 0 bases at J, with 8 bases between the two ends. DNA for the CDR3: TGTGCCAGCAGCCGCAGGGTCTCCTACGAGCAGTACTTC. It translates to CASSRRVSYEQYF.

This chain connects TRBV11-2 to TRBJ2-3; no firm D call. Per the germline V gene, CDR1 is SGHAT and CDR2 is FQNNGV. V dropped 2 bases and J dropped 4 bases, with 4 bases sitting between them. CDR3 size: 12 residues. CDR3 amino acids: CASSLRADTQYF. For the CDR3, the DNA is TGTGCCAGCAGCTTACGCGCAGATACGCAGTATTTT.

The chain couples TRBV3-1 (or the pseudogene TRBV3-2) to TRBJ2-1; TRBD2 aligns across 13 bases. The CDR3 is 15 amino acids. Germline V gene data show CDR1 as LGHDT and CDR2 as YNNKEL (reference sequence). J gave up 6 bases and V 4 bases, and 3 bases lay outside the gene matches. CDR3 residues: CASSRWTSGSNEQFF. CDR3 coding DNA: TGTGCCAGCAGCCGATGGACTAGCGGGAGCAATGAGCAGTTCTTC.

The chain employs TRBV7-2 and TRBJ2-7; maybe TRBD2 (6 bases). This CDR3 contains 14 residues. With 5 bases removed from V and 3 bases from J, the gap between germline ends came to 14 bases. Germline V lookup: CDR1 SGHTA, CDR2 FQGNSA. CDR3 in amino acids: CASSQPWGGYEQYF. In DNA, the CDR3 is TGTGCCAGCAGCCAACCATGGGGAGGCTACGAGCAGTACTTC.

This chain connects TRBV10-2 to TRBJ2-3; 7 bases fit TRBD2. Germline-derived CDR1 and CDR2 are WSHSY and SAAADI. J was trimmed by 0 bases and V by 6 bases; bases with no gene match: 3. The CDR3 has 14 amino acids. DNA of the CDR3: TGCGCCAGCAGGGAGCGGGGTAGCACAGATACGCAGTATTTT. This gives the protein CASRERGSTDTQYF.

The rearrangement links TRBV19 to TRBJ2-7; 7 bases are a match to TRBD2. CDR1 is LNHDA, CDR2 SQIVND, per germline (reference sequence). The CDR3 has 15 residues. The trim removed 6 bases at V and 2 bases at J, leaving 10 bases unmatched. This CDR3 is CASRREAGPTYEQYF. CDR3 DNA: TGTGCCAGTAGAAGGGAAGCGGGACCCACCTACGAGCAGTACTTC.

As for this clone: Other DNA variants within this sample encode the same CDR3. The rearrangement links TRBV3-1 (or the pseudogene TRBV3-2) to TRBJ1-5; 7 nucleotides align to TRBD1. The trim removed 5 bases at V and 2 bases at J, leaving 3 bases unmatched. CDR3 length: 14 residues. Germline CDR1 reads LGHDT; CDR2 reads YNNKEL (reference sequence). CDR3 protein: CASSRTGGNQPQHF. CDR3 in DNA: TGTGCCAGCAGCAGGACAGGAGGCAATCAGCCCCAGCATTTT.

The chain carries TRBV5-1 and TRBJ1-4; a weak D match, TRBD1 (5 bases). The CDR3 runs to 18 residues. Germline V gene sequence: CDR1 SGHRS, CDR2 YFSETQ. Trimming removed 1 base at V and 2 bases at J, with 18 bases between. The CDR3 region is CASSLLAQGTSTNEKLFF. DNA of the CDR3: TGCGCCAGCAGCTTGTTAGCTCAGGGTACATCCACTAATGAAAAACTGTTTTTT.

The chain links TRBV2 to TRBJ2-5; D ambiguous. V lost 6 bases to trimming and J lost 3 bases, with 2 bases between them. Germline CDR1 SNHLY, CDR2 FYNNEI. The CDR3 is 10 residues long. CDR3: CASSKETQYF. For the CDR3, the DNA is TGTGCCAGCAGCAAAGAGACCCAGTACTTC.

The chain recombines TRBV1 with TRBJ2-5; whether TRBD2, the table's D call, matches the DNA was not checked. TRBV1 is termed a pseudogene. The CDR3 consists of 17 residues. CDR3 bases: TGCACCAGCAGCCACTTTCTAGCGGGGGGGCTCCAAGAGACCCAGTACTTC. Translating gives CTSSHFLAGGLQETQYF.

The chain couples TRBV7-9 to TRBJ2-2; a weak D match, TRBD1 (5 bases). The germline V gene has CDR1 SEHNR and CDR2 FQNEAQ (reference sequence). The CDR3 consists of 15 residues. The V end was cut by 7 bases, the J end by 6 bases, with 18 bases between. The CDR3 loop is CASTTKGFGAGELFF. The CDR3 DNA reads as TGTGCCAGCACCACGAAGGGGTTCGGAGCCGGGGAGCTGTTTTTT.

The chain carries TRBV19 and TRBJ1-2; 7 bases are shared with TRBD1. Germline V gene lookup returns CDR1 LNHDA and CDR2 SQIVND (reference sequence). With 8 bases clipped from V and 4 bases from J, the junction kept 7 bases outside the gene matches. The CDR3 runs to 13 residues. The CDR3 coding sequence is TGTGCCAGTGAGGGGGCGCCCGGCTATGGCTACACCTTC. This sequence encodes CASEGAPGYGYTF.

The table lists this clone with a count of one. The chain employs TRBV7-2 and TRBJ1-2; the D is unclear. Trimming took 6 bases from V and 6 from J, leaving 11 bases between them. This CDR3 has 12 residues. The germline gives CDR1 SGHTA, CDR2 FQGNSA. The CDR3 DNA sequence: TGTGCCAGCAGGCCTGGTCGGGATGGCTACACCTTC. Its translation is CASRPGRDGYTF.

This rearrangement joins TRBV24-1 to TRBJ2-3; the D gene is possibly TRBD1 (6 bases). The CDR3 is 13 amino acids. CDR1 is KGHDR, CDR2 SFDVKD, per germline. Trimming stripped 9 bases from V and 3 bases from J, with 12 bases between. CDR3 protein: CATWRTETDTQYF. As DNA, the CDR3 is TGTGCCACCTGGCGGACAGAGACAGATACGCAGTATTTT.

The CDR3 nucleotides read TGTGCCAGCAGCCTCCGGACAGGGTCACCGAACACCATATATTTT. The encoded protein is CASSLRTGSPNTIYF. The chain links TRBV11-1 to TRBJ1-3; TRBD1 aligns across 8 bases. Germline V gene data show CDR1 as SGHAT and CDR2 as FQDESV (reference sequence). The V segment lost 5 bases and the J segment 7 bases; nucleotides outside the gene matches: 10. CDR3 length equals 15 residues.

The chain couples TRBV11-2 to TRBJ1-2; TRBD1 aligns across 10 bases. The CDR3 runs to 16 residues. V dropped 4 bases and J dropped 1; count of bases not matched to a gene: 6. The germline V gene has CDR1 SGHAT and CDR2 FQNNGV. The CDR3 DNA reads TGTGCCAGCAGCTCTCCGGGACAGGGGAATAACTATGGCTACACCTTC. As protein: CASSSPGQGNNYGYTF.

The chain uses TRBV5-1 and TRBJ2-2; TRBD1 is a possible D gene (5 bases). The CDR3 has 17 amino acids. The germline V gene encodes CDR1 SGHRS and CDR2 YFSETQ. Trimming took 0 bases from V and 4 from J, leaving 16 bases between them. The CDR3 coding sequence is TGCGCCAGCAGCTTGGCCTTTGTGGGCCAGGGCACCGGGGAGCTGTTTTTT. Its protein product is CASSLAFVGQGTGELFF.

The chain joins TRBV7-6 to TRBJ2-1, with 7 bases aligning to TRBD2. The V gene's germline CDR1 is SGHVS and CDR2 FNYEAQ. J gave up 6 bases and V 1 base, and 15 bases lay outside the gene matches. This CDR3 comprises 18 residues. The CDR3 region is CASSLVVAGDPRGNEQFF. DNA of the CDR3: TGTGCCAGCAGCTTAGTGGTTGCGGGGGATCCCCGGGGCAATGAGCAGTTCTTC.

The chain recombines TRBV2 with TRBJ1-5, with D perhaps TRBD1 (5 bases). V was trimmed by 6 bases and J by 11 bases, leaving 20 bases between them. Germline V gene sequence: CDR1 SNHLY, CDR2 FYNNEI. This CDR3 region has 14 residues. This CDR3 reads CASRVERSAGSQHF. In nucleotides, the CDR3 is TGTGCCAGCAGAGTTGAGAGAAGTGCAGGGTCCCAGCATTTT.